A single count supports the clone carrying this TCR beta chain. The antigen remains undetermined. Cells defined as naive were viable CD3+CD4+ or CD3+CD8+ and CCR7+CD45RA+CD45RO-CD95-CD27+CD28+. This related bone marrow graft donor gave peripheral blood on the day of marrow donation. The data stem from a study of T cells after posttransplantation cyclophosphamide. Study-level findings and limits: TRB clonality was highly associated with recipient CMV seropositivity and reactivation. Donor CD8+ memory clones often dominated recipient blood repertoires at later times.

J gave up 5 bases and V 7 bases, and 11 bases lay outside the gene matches. The CDR3 runs 15 residues. The germline V gene has CDR1 MNHEY and CDR2 SVGAGI. Only in-frame clones appear in the TCRdb table, and some are missing; sequencing was by immunoSEQ multiplex PCR. Among tens of thousands of clones, around nine tenths were seen once, and the ten largest hold around 0.1%. The genes are TRBV6-5 and TRBJ2-7; 10 bases agree with TRBD1. The sequence came from a young man in good health and a related stem cell transplant donor. Sequencing was done on a sample of naive CD4+ T cells sorted from blood. CDR3 DNA: TGTGCCAGCAAATCCGGGACAGGGGTCTTCCACGAGCAGTACTTC. Translated: CASKSGTGVFHEQYF.